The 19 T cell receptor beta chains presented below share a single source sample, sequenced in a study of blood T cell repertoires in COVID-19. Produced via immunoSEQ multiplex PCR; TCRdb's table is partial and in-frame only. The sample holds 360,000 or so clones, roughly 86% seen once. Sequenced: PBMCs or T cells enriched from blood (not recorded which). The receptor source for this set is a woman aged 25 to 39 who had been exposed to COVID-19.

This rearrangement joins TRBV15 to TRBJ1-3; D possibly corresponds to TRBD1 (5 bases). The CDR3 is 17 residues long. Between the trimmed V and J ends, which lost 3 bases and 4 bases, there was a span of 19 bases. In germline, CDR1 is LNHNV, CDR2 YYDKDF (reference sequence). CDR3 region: CATSRPGRGNRGNTIYF. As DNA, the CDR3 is TGTGCCACCAGCAGGCCAGGAAGGGGCAACCGAGGAAACACCATATATTTT.

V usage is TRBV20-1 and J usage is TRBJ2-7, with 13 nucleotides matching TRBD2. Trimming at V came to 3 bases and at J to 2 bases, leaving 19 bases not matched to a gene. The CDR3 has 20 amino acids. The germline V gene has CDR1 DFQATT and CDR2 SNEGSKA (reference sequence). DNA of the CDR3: TGCAGTGCTAGTCGGACTAGCGGGAGTAGCTGGAATGTCGAGACCTACGAGCAGTACTTC. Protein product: CSASRTSGSSWNVETYEQYF.

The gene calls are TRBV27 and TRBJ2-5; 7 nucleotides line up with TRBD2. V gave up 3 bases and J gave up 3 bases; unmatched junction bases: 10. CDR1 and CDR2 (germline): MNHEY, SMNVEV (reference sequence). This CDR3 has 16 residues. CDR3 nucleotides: TGTGCCAGCAGTTTCCTGGGGGAGGGCCAGGAAGAGACCCAGTACTTC. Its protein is CASSFLGEGQEETQYF.

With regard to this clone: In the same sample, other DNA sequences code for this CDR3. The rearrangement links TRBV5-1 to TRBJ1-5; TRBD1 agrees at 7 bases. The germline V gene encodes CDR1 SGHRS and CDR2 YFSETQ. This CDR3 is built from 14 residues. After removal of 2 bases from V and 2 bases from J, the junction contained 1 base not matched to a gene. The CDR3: CASSLTGGNQPQHF. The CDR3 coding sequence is TGCGCCAGCAGCTTAACAGGGGGCAATCAGCCCCAGCATTTT.

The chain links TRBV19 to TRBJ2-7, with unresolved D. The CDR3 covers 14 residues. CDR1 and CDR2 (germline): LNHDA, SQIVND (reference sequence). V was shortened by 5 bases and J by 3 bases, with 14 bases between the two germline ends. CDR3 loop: CASSQTPEYYEQYF. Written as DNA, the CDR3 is TGTGCCAGTAGTCAAACCCCAGAATACTACGAGCAGTACTTC.

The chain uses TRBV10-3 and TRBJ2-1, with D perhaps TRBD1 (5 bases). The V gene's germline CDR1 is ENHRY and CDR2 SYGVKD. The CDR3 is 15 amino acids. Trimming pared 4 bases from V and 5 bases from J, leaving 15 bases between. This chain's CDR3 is CAISVGPSTDNEQFF. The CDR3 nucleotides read TGTGCCATCAGTGTGGGGCCTTCGACGGACAATGAGCAGTTCTTC.

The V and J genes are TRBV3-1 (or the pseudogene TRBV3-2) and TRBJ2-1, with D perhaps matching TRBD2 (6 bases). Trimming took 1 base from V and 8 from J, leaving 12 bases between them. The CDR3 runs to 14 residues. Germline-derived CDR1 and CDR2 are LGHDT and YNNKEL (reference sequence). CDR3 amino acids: CASSQVGGSYEQFF. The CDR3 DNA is TGTGCCAGCAGCCAAGTTGGGGGGAGCTATGAGCAGTTCTTC.

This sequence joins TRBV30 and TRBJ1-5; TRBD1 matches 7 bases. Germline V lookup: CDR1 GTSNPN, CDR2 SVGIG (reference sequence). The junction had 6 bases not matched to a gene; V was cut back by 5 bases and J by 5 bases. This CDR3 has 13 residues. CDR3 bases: TGTGCCTGGCAGGGGGTTGGAGATCAGCCCCAGCATTTT. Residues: CAWQGVGDQPQHF.

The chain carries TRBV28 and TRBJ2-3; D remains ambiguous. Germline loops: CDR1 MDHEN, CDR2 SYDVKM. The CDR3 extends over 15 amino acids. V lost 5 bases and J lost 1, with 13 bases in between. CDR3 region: CASSPVGVGTDTQYF. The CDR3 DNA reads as TGTGCCAGCAGTCCGGTGGGCGTCGGCACAGATACGCAGTATTTT.

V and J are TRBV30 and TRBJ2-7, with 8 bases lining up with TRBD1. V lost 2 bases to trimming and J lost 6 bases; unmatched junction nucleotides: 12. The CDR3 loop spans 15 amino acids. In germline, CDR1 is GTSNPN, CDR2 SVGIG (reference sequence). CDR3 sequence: CAWSPGQGAIREQYF. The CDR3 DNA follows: TGTGCCTGGAGTCCAGGGCAGGGGGCGATCCGCGAGCAGTACTTC.

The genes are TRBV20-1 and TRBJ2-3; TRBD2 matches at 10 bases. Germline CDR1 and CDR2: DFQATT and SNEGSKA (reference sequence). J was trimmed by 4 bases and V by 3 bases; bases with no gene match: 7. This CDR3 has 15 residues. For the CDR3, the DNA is TGCAGTGCTAGTCCTAGCGGGAGATCAGCAGATACGCAGTATTTT. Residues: CSASPSGRSADTQYF.

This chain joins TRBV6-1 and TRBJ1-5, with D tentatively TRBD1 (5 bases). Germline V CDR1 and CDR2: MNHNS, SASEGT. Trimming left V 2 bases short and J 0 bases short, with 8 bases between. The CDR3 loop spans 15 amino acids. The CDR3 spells CASSEMGGSNQPQHF. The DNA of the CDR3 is TGTGCCAGCAGTGAAATGGGGGGTAGCAATCAGCCCCAGCATTTT.

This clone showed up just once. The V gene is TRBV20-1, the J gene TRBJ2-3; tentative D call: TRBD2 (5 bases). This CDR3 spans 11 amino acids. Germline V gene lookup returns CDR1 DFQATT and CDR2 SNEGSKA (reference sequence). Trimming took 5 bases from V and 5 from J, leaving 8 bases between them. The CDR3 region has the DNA TGCAGTGCTCGCGGGTTAGATACGCAGTATTTT. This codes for CSARGLDTQYF.

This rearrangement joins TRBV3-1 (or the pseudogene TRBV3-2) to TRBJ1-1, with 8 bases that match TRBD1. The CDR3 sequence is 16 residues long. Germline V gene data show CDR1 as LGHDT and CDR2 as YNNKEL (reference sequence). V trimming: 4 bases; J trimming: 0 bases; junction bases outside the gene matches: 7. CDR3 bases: TGTGCCAGCAGCCCCCGGACAGGGTCCGTGAACACTGAAGCTTTCTTT. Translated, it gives CASSPRTGSVNTEAFF.

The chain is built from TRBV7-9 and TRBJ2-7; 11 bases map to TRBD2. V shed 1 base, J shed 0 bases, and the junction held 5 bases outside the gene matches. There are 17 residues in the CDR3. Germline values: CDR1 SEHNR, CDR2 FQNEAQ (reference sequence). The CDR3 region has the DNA TGTGCCAGCAGCTTAGGCCTACTAGCGGGAGACTCCTACGAGCAGTACTTC. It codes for CASSLGLLAGDSYEQYF.

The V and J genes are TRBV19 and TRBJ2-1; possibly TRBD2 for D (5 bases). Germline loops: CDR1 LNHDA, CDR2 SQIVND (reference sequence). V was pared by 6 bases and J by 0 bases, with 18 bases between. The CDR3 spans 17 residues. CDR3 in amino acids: CASSTPPGLGSYNEQFF. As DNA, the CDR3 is TGTGCCAGTAGCACCCCCCCGGGGTTAGGCTCCTACAATGAGCAGTTCTTC.

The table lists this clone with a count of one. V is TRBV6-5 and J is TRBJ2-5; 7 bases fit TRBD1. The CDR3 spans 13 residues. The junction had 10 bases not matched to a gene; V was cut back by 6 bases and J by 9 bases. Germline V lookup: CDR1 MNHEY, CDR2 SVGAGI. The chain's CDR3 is CASRRSRQGPQYF. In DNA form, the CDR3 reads TGTGCCAGCAGACGCTCCCGACAGGGACCCCAGTACTTC.

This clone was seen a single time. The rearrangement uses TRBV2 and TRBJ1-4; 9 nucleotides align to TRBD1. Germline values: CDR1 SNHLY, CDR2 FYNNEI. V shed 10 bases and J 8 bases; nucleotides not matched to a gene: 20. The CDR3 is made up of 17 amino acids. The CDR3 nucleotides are TGTGCCACCTATCCGGGACAGGGCCGTACGGGAGGGGAAAAACTGTTTTTT. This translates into CATYPGQGRTGGEKLFF.

CDR3 sequence (DNA): TGTGCCAGCAGTCGGACTAGCGGAAACACCGGGGAGCTGTTTTTT. It yields the protein CASSRTSGNTGELFF. This chain uses TRBV6-5 with TRBJ2-2; TRBD2 matches 10 bases. The germline gives CDR1 MNHEY, CDR2 SVGAGI. The CDR3 runs to 15 residues. Unmatched junction bases numbered 2, after V lost 5 bases and J lost 2 bases.